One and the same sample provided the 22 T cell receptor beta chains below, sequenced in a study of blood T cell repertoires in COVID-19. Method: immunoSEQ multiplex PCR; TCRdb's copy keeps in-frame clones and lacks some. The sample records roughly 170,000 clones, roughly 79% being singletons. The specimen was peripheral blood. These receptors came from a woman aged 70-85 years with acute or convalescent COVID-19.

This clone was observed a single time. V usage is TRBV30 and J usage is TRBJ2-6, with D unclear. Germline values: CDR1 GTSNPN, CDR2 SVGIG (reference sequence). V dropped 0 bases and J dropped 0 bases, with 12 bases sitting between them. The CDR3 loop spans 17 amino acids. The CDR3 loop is CAWSVRDWRSGANVLTF. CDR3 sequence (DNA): TGTGCCTGGAGTGTACGTGACTGGCGCTCTGGGGCCAACGTCCTGACTTTC.

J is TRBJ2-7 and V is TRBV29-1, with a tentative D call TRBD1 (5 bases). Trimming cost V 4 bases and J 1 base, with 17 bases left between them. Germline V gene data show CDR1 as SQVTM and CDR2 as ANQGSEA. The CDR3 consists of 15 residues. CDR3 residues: CSVGIHPGHSYEQYF. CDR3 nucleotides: TGCAGCGTTGGGATTCACCCAGGACATTCCTACGAGCAGTACTTC.

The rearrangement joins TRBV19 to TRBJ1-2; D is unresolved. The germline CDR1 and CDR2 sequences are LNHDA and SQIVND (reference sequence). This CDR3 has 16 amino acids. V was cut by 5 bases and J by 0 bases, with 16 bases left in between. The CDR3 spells CASSSPRVATNYGYTF. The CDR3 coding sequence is TGTGCCAGTAGTTCGCCCCGCGTAGCCACTAACTATGGCTACACCTTC.

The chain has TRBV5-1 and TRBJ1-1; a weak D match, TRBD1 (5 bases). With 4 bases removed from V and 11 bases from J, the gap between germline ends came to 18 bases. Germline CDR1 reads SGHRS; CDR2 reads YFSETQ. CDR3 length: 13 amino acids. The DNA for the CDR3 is TGCGCCAGCAGCGAAGGCCCCCCAGGGTGGGCTTTCTTT. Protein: CASSEGPPGWAFF.

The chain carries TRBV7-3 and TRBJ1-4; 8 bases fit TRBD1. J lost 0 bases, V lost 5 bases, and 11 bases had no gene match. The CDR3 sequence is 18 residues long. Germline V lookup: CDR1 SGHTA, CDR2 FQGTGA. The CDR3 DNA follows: TGTGCCAGCAGCCCCGGGACAGGCTCTTTTGCAACTAATGAAAAACTGTTTTTT. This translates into CASSPGTGSFATNEKLFF.

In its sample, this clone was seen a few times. This chain's CDR3 is CASSLDGGGNQPQHF. The DNA of the CDR3 is TGTGCCAGCAGCTTGGATGGTGGCGGAAATCAGCCCCAGCATTTT. The chain recombines TRBV5-5 with TRBJ1-5; D is unresolved. Germline assignment: CDR1 SGHKS and CDR2 YYEKEE (reference sequence). The CDR3 is 15 amino acids. Trimming left V 0 bases short and J 4 bases short, with 11 bases between.

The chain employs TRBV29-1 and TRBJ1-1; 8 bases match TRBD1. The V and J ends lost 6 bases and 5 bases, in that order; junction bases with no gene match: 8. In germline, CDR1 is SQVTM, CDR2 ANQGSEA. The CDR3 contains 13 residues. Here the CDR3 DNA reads TGCAGCGTCTTTGACAGGGGCCGAACTGAAGCTTTCTTT. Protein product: CSVFDRGRTEAFF. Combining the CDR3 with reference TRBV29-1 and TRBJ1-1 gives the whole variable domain SAVISQKPSRDICQRGTSLTIQCQVDSQVTMMFWYRQQPGQSLTLIATANQGSEATYESGFVIDKFPISRPNLTFSTLTVSNMSPEDSSIYLCSVFDRGRTEAFFGQGTRLTVV.

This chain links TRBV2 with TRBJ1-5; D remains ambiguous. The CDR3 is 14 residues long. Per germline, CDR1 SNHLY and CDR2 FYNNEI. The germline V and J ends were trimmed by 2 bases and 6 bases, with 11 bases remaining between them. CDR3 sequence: CASSERGRSQPQHF. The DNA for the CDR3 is TGTGCCAGCAGTGAACGGGGAAGAAGTCAGCCCCAGCATTTT. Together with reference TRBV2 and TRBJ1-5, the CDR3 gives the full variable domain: EPEVTQTPSHQVTQMGQEVILRCVPISNHLYFYWYRQILGQKVEFLVSFYNNEISEKSEIFDDQFSVERPDGSNFTLKIRSTKLEDSAMYFCASSERGRSQPQHFGDGTRLSIL.

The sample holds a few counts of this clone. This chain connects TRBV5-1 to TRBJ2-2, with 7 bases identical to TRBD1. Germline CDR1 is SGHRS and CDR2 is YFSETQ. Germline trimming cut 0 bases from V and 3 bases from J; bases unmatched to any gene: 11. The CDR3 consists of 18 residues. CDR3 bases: TGCGCCAGCAGCTTGGCCCCCGCTAATGGACAGGACACCGGGGAGCTGTTTTTT. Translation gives CASSLAPANGQDTGELFF.

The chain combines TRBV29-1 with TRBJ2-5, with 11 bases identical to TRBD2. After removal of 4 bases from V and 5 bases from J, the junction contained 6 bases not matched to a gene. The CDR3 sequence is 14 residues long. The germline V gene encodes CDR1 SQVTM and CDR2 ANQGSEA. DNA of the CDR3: TGCAGCGTTGGGGTAGCGGGAGGGAAGGAGACCCAGTACTTC. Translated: CSVGVAGGKETQYF. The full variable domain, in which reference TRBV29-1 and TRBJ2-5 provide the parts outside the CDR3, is SAVISQKPSRDICQRGTSLTIQCQVDSQVTMMFWYRQQPGQSLTLIATANQGSEATYESGFVIDKFPISRPNLTFSTLTVSNMSPEDSSIYLCSVGVAGGKETQYFGPGTRLLVL.

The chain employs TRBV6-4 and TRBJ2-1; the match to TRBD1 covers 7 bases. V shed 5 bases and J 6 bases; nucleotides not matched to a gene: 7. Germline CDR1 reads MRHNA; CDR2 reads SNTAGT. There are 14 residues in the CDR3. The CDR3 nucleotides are TGTGCCAGCAGTCGGGACAGTCCTCTCAATGAGCAGTTCTTC. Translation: CASSRDSPLNEQFF.

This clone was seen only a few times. CDR3 sequence reads: CASSLLPVGQNTEAFF. The CDR3 DNA sequence: TGCGCCAGCAGCTTGTTACCGGTGGGACAGAACACTGAAGCTTTCTTT. The chain uses TRBV5-1 and TRBJ1-1; the D gene is possibly TRBD1 (6 bases). This CDR3 region has 16 residues. Germline V lookup: CDR1 SGHRS, CDR2 YFSETQ. Trimming stripped 1 base from V and 1 base from J, with 14 bases between.

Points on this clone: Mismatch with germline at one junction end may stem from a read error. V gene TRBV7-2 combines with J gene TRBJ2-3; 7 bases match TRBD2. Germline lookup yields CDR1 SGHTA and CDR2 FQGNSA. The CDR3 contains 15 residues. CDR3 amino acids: CASALMGGSKDTQYF. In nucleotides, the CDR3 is TGTGCCAGCGCCCTTATGGGCGGGAGCAAAGATACGCAGTATTTT. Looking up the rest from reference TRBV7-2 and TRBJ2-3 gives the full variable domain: GAGVSQSPSNKVTEKGKDVELRCDPISGHTALYWYRQSLGQGLEFLIYFQGNSAPDKSGLPSDRFSAERTGGSVSTLTIQRTQQEDSAVYLCASALMGGSKDTQYFGPGTRLTVL.

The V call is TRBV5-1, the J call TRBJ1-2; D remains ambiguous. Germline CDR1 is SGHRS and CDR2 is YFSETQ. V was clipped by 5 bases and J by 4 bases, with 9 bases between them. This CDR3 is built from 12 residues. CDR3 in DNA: TGCGCCAGCAGGGCAGGCATCTATGGCTACACCTTC. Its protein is CASRAGIYGYTF.

The CDR3 bases are TGTGCCAGCAGCTTGGTTTCTAGCGGCCAAGAGACCCAGTACTTC. It is translated as CASSLVSSGQETQYF. This sequence joins TRBV5-6 and TRBJ2-5, with TRBD2 matching 7 bases. The CDR3 loop spans 15 amino acids. V lost 0 bases and J lost 1; bases outside the gene matches: 3. From germline, CDR1 is SGHDT and CDR2 YYEEEE. The variable domain in full, with the rest retrieved from reference TRBV5-6 and TRBJ2-5, is DAGVTQSPTHLIKTRGQQVTLRCSPKSGHDTVSWYQQALGQGPQFIFQYYEEEERQRGNFPDRFSGHQFPNYSSELNVNALLLGDSALYLCASSLVSSGQETQYFGPGTRLLVL.

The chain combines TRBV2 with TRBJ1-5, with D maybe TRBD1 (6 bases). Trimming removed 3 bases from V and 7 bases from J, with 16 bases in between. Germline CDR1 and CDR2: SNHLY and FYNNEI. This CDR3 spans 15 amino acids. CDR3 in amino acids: CASSDVAGVGQPQHF. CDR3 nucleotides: TGTGCCAGCAGTGATGTGGCAGGGGTGGGGCAGCCCCAGCATTTT.

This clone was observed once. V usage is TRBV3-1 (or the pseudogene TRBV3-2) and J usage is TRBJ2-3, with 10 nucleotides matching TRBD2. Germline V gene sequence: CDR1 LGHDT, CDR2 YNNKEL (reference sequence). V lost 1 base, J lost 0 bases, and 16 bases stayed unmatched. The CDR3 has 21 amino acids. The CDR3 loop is CASSQVMVAGGLVPSTDTQYF. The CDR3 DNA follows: TGTGCCAGCAGCCAAGTCATGGTAGCGGGAGGTCTAGTACCTAGCACAGATACGCAGTATTTT.

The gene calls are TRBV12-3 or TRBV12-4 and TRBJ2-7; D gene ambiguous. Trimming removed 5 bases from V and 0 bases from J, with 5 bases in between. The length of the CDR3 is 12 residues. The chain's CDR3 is CASSRSSYEQYF. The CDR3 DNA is TGTGCCAGCAGTCGTAGCTCCTACGAGCAGTACTTC.

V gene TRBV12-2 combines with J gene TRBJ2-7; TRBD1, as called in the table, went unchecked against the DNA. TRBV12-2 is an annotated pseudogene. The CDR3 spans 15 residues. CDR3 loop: CASTLGTVRTYEQYF. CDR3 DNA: TGTGCAAGTACTCTCGGGACAGTTAGAACCTACGAGCAGTACTTC.

CDR3: CTSAGGTGEQFF. The CDR3 nucleotides are TGCACCTCAGCGGGAGGGACGGGTGAGCAGTTCTTC. V is TRBV29-1 and J is TRBJ2-1; 10 bases fit TRBD2. This CDR3 has 12 residues. Germline V gives CDR1 SQVTM, CDR2 ANQGSEA.

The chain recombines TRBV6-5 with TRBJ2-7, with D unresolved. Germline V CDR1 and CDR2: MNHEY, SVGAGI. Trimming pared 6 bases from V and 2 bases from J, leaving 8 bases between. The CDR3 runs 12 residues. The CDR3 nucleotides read TGTGCCAGCAGGCGCGCGACCTACGAGCAGTACTTC. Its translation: CASRRATYEQYF.

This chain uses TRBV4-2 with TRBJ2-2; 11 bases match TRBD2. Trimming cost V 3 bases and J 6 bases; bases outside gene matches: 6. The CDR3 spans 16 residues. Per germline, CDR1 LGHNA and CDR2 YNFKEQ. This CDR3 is CASSQGSGRAAGELFF. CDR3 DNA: TGTGCCAGCAGCCAGGGTAGCGGGAGGGCCGCCGGGGAGCTGTTTTTT.